This TCR beta chain derives from a study of T cells after yellow fever vaccination. Study-wide background: Fractions with few cells were prepared using SMART-Seq v4 Ultra Low Input. Study-level points and caveats: Shared CD4/CD8 clonotypes were a small share, likely from convergent recombination. Researchers report a weaker secondary response that nonetheless peaked faster, day 5 versus 15.

This clonotype turned up a few times. Antigen specificity is unknown. In TCRdb, the 5' RACE reads were re-called with MiXCR into one record per CDR3 protein. This table holds around 320,000 distinct CDR3 sequences, around a tenth found once. V gave up 5 bases and J gave up 13 bases, with 20 bases separating them. The germline V gene encodes CDR1 LNHNV and CDR2 YYDKDF (reference sequence). CDR3 length equals 13 residues. This sample comprised CD4+ T cells sorted from PBMCs, obtained 45 days after the yellow fever booster vaccination. This chain uses TRBV15 with TRBJ1-1, with D possibly matching TRBD1 (5 bases). The origin of this receptor is a man aged 18 to 30 who received the YFV17D yellow fever vaccine. The CDR3 sequence is CATSPVGGIHGFF. The CDR3 coding sequence is TGTGCCACCAGCCCCGTCGGGGGGATTCACGGTTTCTTT.